Listed here is a single TCR beta chain. Its antigen target is currently unknown. Within one base of it there is no much larger clone, and no base qualities were kept. In total, roughly 710 healthy bone marrow donors made up the cohort. All cohort members were sampled while nominally healthy, although unrecorded immune exposures were likely present. The donor tested CMV seronegative and was one of the 352 seronegative cohort members. Every donor gave a peripheral blood sample, and the peripheral blood mononuclear cells from that sample were used for TCR beta sequencing. The Qiagen DNeasy Blood Extraction Kit was used to extract genomic DNA from the blood cell samples. The sample comes from a study of cytomegalovirus exposure and HLA in healthy donors (dated by TCRdb to 2017 to 2019). About the study as a whole: According to an earlier analysis of 587 of the donors, about 179 million T cells yielded some 120 million unique TCR beta sequences and about 280 Gb of sequence data. Alongside the repertoire data, information on donor age, sex, ethnicity and CMV serostatus was compiled. Along with the approximately 650-subject first cohort, a separate validation cohort of over a hundred different subjects was used. Among 398 genotyped donors of the cohort, an average of around 250,000 unique TCR beta nucleotide sequences was sequenced per donor, of which 15% to 20% were non-productive. The study was designed to test whether signatures of past pathogen exposure could be identified by cataloging public T cell receptors. To study patterns of TCR occurrence, a later analysis re-analyzed previously published TCR beta repertoires from just over 650 donors and added high-resolution HLA genotyping. Genome-wide SNP genotypes for about 60% of the roughly 700 donors were used in a later genetic analysis, which treated that subset as a discovery cohort. Among the approximately 430 genotyped donors, around 81% belonged to the genetic ancestry cluster associated with self-reported Caucasian donors. Class I and class II HLA loci were covered by the typing at four-digit resolution. Typing coverage differed by locus: A, B, C, DRB1 and DQB1 were typed in about 620-630 donors, DQA1 in around 500, DPA1 in approximately 610, and DPB1 in approximately 450. To predict cytomegalovirus infection status, the study brought together high-throughput TCR immunosequencing, statistical association of individual TCRs with disease status, and machine learning. An early release that covered 640 HLA-typed donors contained approximately 290 gigabases of sequencing data and tens of millions of unique TCR sequences. In the later analysis, no new phenotypic data were used to find candidate immune exposures; instead, reliance was placed on TCR beta sequences and their occurrence across donors. A few DR-DQ haplotypes were treated as single units for association and clustering because of strong linkage in the cohort. The study used immunosequencing to profile the T cell repertoires of approximately 650 subjects and linked those repertoires to cytomegalovirus serostatus. An earlier analysis of fewer than 700 of the donors applied high-throughput TCR beta sequencing to assess whether each TCR beta V gene segment acted as functional or pseudogenic. All discovery cohort repertoires had been generated on a single sequencing platform.

The method behind the library was the immunoSEQ multiplex PCR assay. A mixture of 60 forward primers for TCR Vbeta segments and 13 reverse primers for TCR Jbeta segments was used in the multiplex PCR. Amplification of the CDR3 region of rearranged TCR beta genes was performed with a multiplex PCR assay on genomic DNA. The amplified TCR beta libraries were sequenced on the Illumina HiSeq System as 87-base-pair reads. In the authors' own workflow: Across the 666 repertoires, a later analysis counted roughly 84 million unique TCR beta chains, 9 million to 14 million of which were shared by at least two donors. A nearest-neighbor algorithm error-corrected the raw reads and collapsed the reads into unique sequences, merging closely related sequences to remove PCR and sequencing errors. Alignment of CDR3 sequences to IMGT reference sequences was used to assign V, D and J gene segments. Each retained sequence needed at least a six-nucleotide match to both a V gene segment and a J gene segment. A rearrangement was called productive if the CDR3 had no stop codons and remained in frame with V and J, and every other rearrangement was called non-productive. Following IMGT convention, CDR3 was defined as the stretch from the second conserved V-encoded cysteine up to the conserved J-encoded phenylalanine. Sequences without an unambiguous match to a single V gene segment were excluded from the earlier analysis of several hundred of the donors. In an earlier analysis of more than 500 of the donors, a V segment was called functional when productive rearrangements were above 56.7%, and segregating when the standard deviation between donors exceeded 5%. A statistical classification framework was built to diagnose cytomegalovirus status from the catalog of TCR beta chain sequences. A later analysis assigned V and J genes by comparing TCR nucleotide sequences with IMGT/GENE-DB human TR gene sequences. In a later analysis, CDR3 sequences and most-parsimonious VDJ recombination scenarios were assigned using the TCRdist pipeline. In a later analysis, each TCR beta chain was defined by its CDR3 amino acid sequence together with its V-gene family, and reads without a unique V-gene family were excluded. In a later analysis, some 600 highly shared, low-generation-probability nucleotide sequences were removed to address suspected cross-contamination and a sequencing artifact. A later analysis calculated a clonal expansion index for each public chain from normalized within-repertoire ranks of inferred template counts. Generation probabilities in a later analysis came from a VDJ recombination model fitted to out-of-frame rearrangements, and those results were checked against IGoR. Hypergeometric tests were used in a later analysis to score TCR-TCR, TCR-HLA and TCR-CMV co-occurrence, with a repertoire-size bias correction applied to the TCR pairs. To estimate false discovery rates, a later analysis permuted the HLA or CMV assignments 20 times. In a later analysis, co-occurring TCRs were grouped using DBSCAN, with TCRdist sequence similarity added in when clustering inside HLA-allele-positive subsets. For co-occurrence clustering, repertoires with fewer than 30,000 or more than 120,000 public chains were excluded, along with about five repertoires with anomalous nucleotide sharing. The immuneACCESS repertoire file appears here via TCRdb, limited to in-frame rearrangements. These files lack a portion of the clones; in checked studies, under half of the deficit traces to unresolved V genes, and the cause of the others is not known. V and J calls and clone size are as listed in that table; D and trimming were resolved from the DNA. The sample data list around 210,000 clones, and roughly 78% of these were observed just once. The ten biggest clones cover less than 0.6% of the sample.

Study-wide conclusions, independent of this receptor: The earlier analysis of 450 to 700 of the donors excluded some 15 rarely observed V segments, including chromosome 9 orphons, because counts were too low. Immune exposure information for the cohort was limited to CMV serostatus. A later genetic analysis reported fewer N-insertions in productive TCRs among donors in an Asian-associated ancestry cluster than the approximately 670-donor mean. Cytomegalovirus status was reported to be diagnosed by the classifier with high specificity and sensitivity in both the original and validation cohorts. A further reported finding was that TCR beta sequences accurately predicted the HLA-A and HLA-B alleles for most subjects in the first cohort. Because HLA typing was unavailable for some donors at each locus, only the typed subset was used in association tests. According to the authors, the approach could potentially be generalized to other disease states and immunological phenotypes. A later analysis reported that several top co-occurrence clusters appeared linked to parvovirus B19, influenza, CMV and Epstein-Barr virus. Presence/absence analyses assumed roughly uniform sequencing depth across donors, an assumption that may not hold. A cluster of highly shared sequence variants was judged likely to be a technical artifact of the sequencing pipeline. Broadly in line with IMGT annotations, most TCR beta V segments showed up in productive rearrangements about 90% or about 30% of the time in an earlier analysis of 450 to 600 of the donors. Linkage disequilibrium might explain the correlated functional status among segregating V segments, but an unknown experimental factor could not be ruled out. A few of the identified cytomegalovirus-associated TCR beta chains were confirmed in vitro to be specific for cytomegalovirus antigens. In a later analysis, HLA-associated TCR beta chains showed more clonal expansion and lower generation probabilities than non-associated chains that were equally common. Specific HLA alleles were associated with around 18,000 TCR beta sequences at a false discovery rate of 0.05 in a later analysis. Some IMGT-functional V segments, including TRBV6-2 and TRBV6-3, could not be distinguished by the 87-base-pair reads and were therefore excluded. A total of some 180 TCR beta chains were listed by the study as associated with cytomegalovirus. In a later analysis, TCR association rates were found to vary across HLA loci, with the most associated TCRs seen for DRB1 alleles and the fewest for HLA-C alleles. V-gene and J-gene trimming of TCR beta chains was associated with a missense DCLRE1C variant in a later genetic analysis, and the association was replicated in an independent cohort. When HLA alleles, especially DR and DQ, strongly co-occurred, attributing TCR associations to individual alleles was difficult. Most TCR sequences were seen in very few donors, while some public TCRs were found in many individuals. The cohort was sequenced for TCR beta chains only, and without alpha or paired-chain data the features that could be detected were limited. In a later analysis, most CMV-associated TCR beta chains were found to appear HLA-restricted, with HLA associations seemingly driven largely by CMV exposure.

From cysteine to phenylalanine, the CDR3 is 13 amino acids long. Only CDR3 DNA remains: 39 bases, in frame from the first base. The V end gives up 4 bases and the J end 6 bases, leaving 3 bases in the junction not matched to a gene. According to the germline V gene, CDR1 reads SGHRS and CDR2 reads YFSETQ. The sample comprised PBMCs. This TCR came from a boy aged 5 to 17 in good health and CMV-seronegative. In this chain, TRBV5-1 is recombined with TRBJ2-2; a stretch of 7 junction bases matches TRBD1. This receptor has the CDR3 CASSLQGAGELFF. The sequenced DNA: TGCGCCAGCAGCCTGCAGGGGGCCGGGGAGCTGTTTTTT.